What follows describes a single T cell receptor (beta chain). Its antigen is not known. Produced via immunoSEQ multiplex PCR; TCRdb's table is partial and in-frame only. There are roughly 75,000 clones in the sample; 80% to 90% occur only once, and around 6.5% lies in the top ten. The data were obtained in a study of OX40 agonist ivuxolimab in advanced cancers. Findings and limits, study-wide: There was clonal expansion of CD4+ and CD8+ blood T cells by week 6 at 0.1 to 3.0 mg/kg.

CDR1 and CDR2 (germline): LNHDA, SQIVND (reference sequence). This CDR3 has 12 amino acids. Trimming cost V 0 bases and J 7 bases, with 4 bases left between them. Source: CD4+ or CD8+ T cells sorted from blood, taken in a trial of the OX40 agonist ivuxolimab. This TCR was sampled from an adult with an advanced solid tumor such as melanoma, head and neck, liver or kidney cancer. The chain employs TRBV19 and TRBJ1-5; D ambiguous. Here the CDR3 reads CASSIEGQPQHF. The CDR3 bases are TGTGCCAGTAGTATAGAAGGGCAGCCCCAGCATTTT.